A selection of T cell receptor beta chains follows, all from one sample in a study of blood T cell repertoires in COVID-19. Profiled with immunoSEQ multiplex PCR; TCRdb holds only in-frame clones, not every one. The data show some 74,000 clones, with roughly 80% seen just once and about 4.4% held by the top ten. Sequencing was performed on peripheral blood. The source of these receptors is an elderly woman with active or convalescent COVID-19. Each CDR3 is given with its conserved first and last residue. The D gene is left open where the match is weak. Some rows mark clone size as missing; the rest say once, few, many or name a class of expanded clone.

V gene	J gene	D gene	clone size	CDR3 protein	CDR3 DNA
TRBV30	TRBJ1-2	-	-	CAWNDGAAYGYTF	TGTGCCTGGAACGACGGAGCCGCCTATGGCTACACCTTC
TRBV7-9	TRBJ2-2	TRBD1	-	CASSSGTGLRTGELFF	TGTGCCAGCAGCTCAGGGACAGGGTTGCGCACCGGGGAGCTGTTTTTT
TRBV28	TRBJ1-4	-	-	CASSGPRGFANEKLFF	TGTGCCAGCAGTGGCCCCCGGGGGTTTGCTAATGAAAAACTGTTTTTT
TRBV9	TRBJ2-1	TRBD2	-	CASSAGTSGLSYNEQFF	TGTGCCAGCAGCGCCGGGACTAGCGGGCTATCCTACAATGAGCAGTTCTTC
TRBV13	TRBJ1-1	-	-	CASSLSIWELHTEAFF	TGTGCCAGCAGCTTAAGCATTTGGGAGCTCCACACTGAAGCTTTCTTT
TRBV28	TRBJ2-7	TRBD1	-	CASSSMGQGPNEQYF	TGTGCCAGCAGTTCGATGGGACAGGGTCCCAACGAGCAGTACTTC
TRBV27	TRBJ2-7	TRBD1	-	CASNPGTGPSEQYF	TGTGCCAGCAATCCCGGGACAGGGCCATCCGAGCAGTACTTC
TRBV28	TRBJ1-2	TRBD1	-	CASSLGTGVGYTF	TGTGCCAGCAGTTTGGGGACAGGGGTGGGCTACACCTTC
TRBV29-1	TRBJ2-7	TRBD1	few	CSAYVIQGEQYF	TGCAGCGCATACGTAATACAGGGGGAGCAGTACTTC
TRBV7-6	TRBJ2-2	TRBD2	-	CASSLSVAGVTGELFF	TGTGCCAGCAGCCTGTCGGTCGCGGGAGTGACCGGGGAGCTGTTTTTT
TRBV7-9	TRBJ2-7	TRBD1	-	CASSFGTDGRGPGEQYF	TGTGCCAGCAGCTTTGGTACCGACGGCAGGGGGCCGGGTGAGCAGTACTTC
TRBV7-2	TRBJ1-2	TRBD1	few	CASSARRGGAYGYTF	TGTGCCAGCAGCGCCCGGAGAGGGGGCGCCTATGGCTACACCTTC
TRBV14	TRBJ2-1	-	-	CASSQGPRSEQFF	TGTGCCAGCAGCCAAGGGCCGAGGTCGGAGCAGTTCTTC
TRBV7-8	TRBJ2-1	-	-	CASSRDRSSYNEQFF	TGTGCCAGCAGCCGAGACAGAAGCTCCTACAATGAGCAGTTCTTC
TRBV4-1	TRBJ1-5	TRBD1	-	CASSLRQGDQPQHF	TGCGCCAGCAGCCTACGACAGGGCGATCAGCCCCAGCATTTT
TRBV5-5	TRBJ1-1	-	-	CASSLVRGWWLTEAFF	TGTGCCAGCAGCTTGGTTAGGGGGTGGTGGCTTACTGAAGCTTTCTTT
TRBV5-5	TRBJ2-4	-	-	CASSLEGPQGAKNIQYF	TGTGCCAGCAGCTTGGAGGGGCCTCAGGGAGCCAAAAACATTCAGTACTTC
TRBV19	TRBJ1-4	TRBD1	-	CASSRTGATNEKLFF	TGTGCCAGTAGTAGGACAGGGGCAACTAATGAAAAACTGTTTTTT
TRBV7-9	TRBJ2-1	-	-	CASSLAGGLRNEQFF	TGTGCCAGCAGCTTAGCGGGTGGACTACGGAATGAGCAGTTCTTC
TRBV28	TRBJ2-1	-	-	CASSFFNEQFF	TGTGCCAGCAGTTTCTTCAATGAGCAGTTCTTC
TRBV7-9	TRBJ1-4	TRBD1	-	CASSFEQGSEKLFF	TGTGCCAGCAGCTTTGAACAGGGGAGTGAAAAACTGTTTTTT
TRBV2	TRBJ2-3	-	-	CATLKRGSTDTQYF	TGTGCCACCCTCAAACGGGGGAGCACAGATACGCAGTATTTT
TRBV4-3	TRBJ2-3	-	-	CASSPRSHRADTQYF	TGCGCCAGCAGCCCAAGATCTCACCGGGCAGATACGCAGTATTTT
TRBV11-3	TRBJ2-3	-	-	CASRREPEDTQYF	TGTGCCAGCAGAAGGGAGCCGGAAGATACGCAGTATTTT
TRBV5-6	TRBJ2-7	-	-	CASSLAQAPYEQYF	TGTGCCAGCAGCTTGGCACAGGCCCCCTACGAGCAGTACTTC
TRBV19	TRBJ2-3	TRBD2	-	CASSIAPGLAGGPDTQYF	TGTGCCAGTAGTATAGCCCCGGGACTAGCGGGAGGTCCCGATACGCAGTATTTT
TRBV14	TRBJ1-1	-	-	CASSQAGMNTEAFF	TGTGCCAGCAGCCAAGCGGGAATGAACACTGAAGCTTTCTTT
TRBV9	TRBJ2-3	-	-	CASSVAVGALGDTQYF	TGTGCCAGCAGCGTAGCGGTTGGGGCCCTGGGAGATACGCAGTATTTT
TRBV4-2	TRBJ2-3	TRBD2	few	CASSQGLAGGSTSTDTQYF	TGTGCCAGCAGCCAAGGACTAGCGGGGGGCTCAACTAGCACAGATACGCAGTATTTT
TRBV3-1/TRBV3-2	TRBJ2-5	TRBD2	few	CASSHLAGGQETQYF	TGTGCCAGCAGCCACTTAGCGGGGGGCCAAGAGACCCAGTACTTC
TRBV6-7	TRBJ1-2	-	many	CASSYPPGGPYGYTF	TGTGCCAGCAGTTACCCCCCCGGGGGGCCCTATGGCTACACCTTC
TRBV19	TRBJ1-5	-	-	CASSVREINPQPQHF	TGTGCCAGTAGTGTGAGAGAAATAAACCCCCAGCCCCAGCATTTT
TRBV2	TRBJ1-4	-	-	CASTPSKGREKLFF	TGTGCCAGCACGCCTAGCAAGGGTCGAGAAAAACTGTTTTTT
TRBV5-4	TRBJ2-5	TRBD2	-	CASSPTSGETQYF	TGTGCCAGCAGCCCGACTAGCGGGGAGACCCAGTACTTC
TRBV4-2	TRBJ2-3	TRBD2	-	CASSQETSGRAQDTQYF	TGTGCCAGCAGCCAAGAAACTAGCGGGAGGGCCCAAGATACGCAGTATTTT
TRBV6-5	TRBJ2-1	-	few	CASTRETGFEQFF	TGTGCCAGCACCAGAGAGACGGGTTTTGAGCAGTTCTTC
TRBV4-3	TRBJ2-7	TRBD2	-	CASSQAIFDTSGTYEQYF	TGCGCCAGCAGCCAAGCCATCTTCGATACTAGCGGTACCTACGAGCAGTACTTC